A single sample gave rise to the 20 T cell receptor beta chains below, sequenced in a study of shared clonotypes between healthy human individuals. The protocol was immunoSEQ multiplex PCR, while the TCRdb copy is restricted to in-frame clones and leaves out a portion. In the table there are some 470,000 clones, about 82% of which are singletons. The sample taken for sequencing was PBMCs. The receptors originated from a woman in her thirties or forties in good health. Some clones in this sample may be carry-over from other donors' samples.

This CDR3 is CASSPPLPDRSRPNEQFF. CDR3 coding DNA: TGTGCCAGCTCACCACCGTTGCCGGACAGGTCCAGGCCCAATGAGCAGTTCTTC. This chain joins TRBV18 and TRBJ2-1; 7 bases align to TRBD1. J lost 6 bases, V lost 0 bases, and 14 bases had no gene match. Per the germline V gene, CDR1 is KGHSH and CDR2 is LQKENI. The CDR3 is made up of 18 amino acids. Variable domain in full (rest from reference TRBV18 and TRBJ2-1): NAGVMQNPRHLVRRRGQEARLRCSPMKGHSHVYWYRQLPEEGLKFMVYLQKENIIDESGMPKERFSAEFPKEGPSILRIQQVVRGDSAAYFCASSPPLPDRSRPNEQFFGPGTRLTVL.

This clone was observed once. The gene calls are TRBV11-2 and TRBJ1-1; weak D call: TRBD1 (5 bases). Germline V gives CDR1 SGHAT, CDR2 FQNNGV. The CDR3 consists of 15 residues. V was shortened by 0 bases and J by 8 bases, with 16 bases between the two germline ends. The CDR3 region has the DNA TGTGCCAGCAGCTTAGACGGGCAGGGTATGGGCGAAGCTTTCTTT. Translation gives CASSLDGQGMGEAFF.

The rearrangement uses TRBV11-2 and TRBJ2-1; 11 positions match TRBD1. The CDR3 spans 12 residues. The J segment lost 12 bases and the V segment lost 5 bases, leaving 3 bases of the junction unmatched. Germline CDR1 reads SGHAT; CDR2 reads FQNNGV. Written as DNA, the CDR3 is TGTGCCAGCAGCACGGGACAGGGGGTGCAGTTCTTC. It specifies CASSTGQGVQFF. Variable domain in full (rest from reference TRBV11-2 and TRBJ2-1): EAGVAQSPRYKIIEKRQSVAFWCNPISGHATLYWYQQILGQGPKLLIQFQNNGVVDDSQLPKDRFSAERLKGVDSTLKIQPAKLEDSAVYLCASSTGQGVQFFGPGTRLTVL.

The table lists this clone with a few counts. The chain carries TRBV30 and TRBJ1-3; no clear D gene. CDR3 length: 14 amino acids. The V gene lost 3 bases and the J gene lost 4 bases, with 13 bases spanning the gap. The V gene's germline CDR1 is GTSNPN and CDR2 SVGIG (reference sequence). The chain's CDR3 is CAWSEGTTGNTIYF. The CDR3 nucleotides are TGTGCCTGGAGCGAGGGCACAACCGGAAACACCATATATTTT.

This chain uses TRBV28 with TRBJ1-4, with D possibly being TRBD1 (6 bases). V lost 6 bases and J 4 bases, leaving 12 bases between the germline ends. Germline lookup yields CDR1 MDHEN and CDR2 SYDVKM. The CDR3 consists of 14 residues. CDR3 amino acids: CASSGQNYNEKLFF. CDR3 coding DNA: TGTGCCAGCAGCGGACAGAATTATAATGAAAAACTGTTTTTT.

The chain joins TRBV4-3 to TRBJ2-7; 14 nucleotides match TRBD2. Germline trimming cut 4 bases from V and 3 bases from J; bases unmatched to any gene: 5. From germline, CDR1 is LGHNA and CDR2 YSLEER. This CDR3 has 16 amino acids. The CDR3 DNA reads as TGCGCCAGCAGCCCAGGGACTAGCGGGAGTGTCTACGAGCAGTACTTC. This codes for CASSPGTSGSVYEQYF.

The J gene is TRBJ2-3, the V gene TRBV11-3; 7 nucleotides agree with TRBD2. V shed 1 base and J 0 bases; nucleotides not matched to a gene: 1. This CDR3 spans 15 amino acids. From germline, CDR1 is SGHNT and CDR2 YENEEA. In DNA, the CDR3 is TGTGCCAGCAGCTTAGTTAGCGGGAGCACAGATACGCAGTATTTT. This gives the protein CASSLVSGSTDTQYF.

Concerning this clone: Being one base from a much bigger clone, this may be a read error. The chain has TRBV10-3 and TRBJ2-7; D ambiguous. CDR1 and CDR2 (germline): ENHRY, SYGVKD. V dropped 0 bases and J dropped 4 bases, with 4 bases sitting between them. This CDR3 region has 12 residues. The DNA for the CDR3 is TGTGCCATCAGTGAGTCGGCGTACGAGCAGTACTTC. Residues: CAISESAYEQYF.

The V call is TRBV7-2, the J call TRBJ2-7; 9 nucleotides align to TRBD2. CDR1 and CDR2 from the germline V gene are SGHTA and FQGNSA. The CDR3 is 14 amino acids. Losses at the gene ends were 5 bases for V and 7 bases for J; bases not matched to a gene: 9. The CDR3 protein is CASSRGRAIREQYF. The CDR3 DNA reads TGTGCCAGCAGCCGCGGGAGGGCGATTAGAGAGCAGTACTTC.

This chain uses TRBV5-1 with TRBJ1-5, with D uncertain. The germline CDR1 and CDR2 sequences are SGHRS and YFSETQ. Deletions cut 4 bases from V and 1 base from J, with 6 bases between. The CDR3 is 13 amino acids. CDR3 coding DNA: TGCGCCAGCAGCGAGGGAAGCAATCAGCCCCAGCATTTT. Translated, it gives CASSEGSNQPQHF.

V usage is TRBV5-1 and J usage is TRBJ2-5; TRBD2 matches at 11 bases. The CDR3 contains 15 residues. In germline, CDR1 is SGHRS, CDR2 YFSETQ. With V trimmed by 3 bases and J by 2 bases, 3 bases remained unmatched. This chain's CDR3 is CASSSGLAVQETQYF. The DNA for the CDR3 is TGCGCCAGCAGCTCGGGACTAGCGGTACAAGAGACCCAGTACTTC. Looking up the rest from reference TRBV5-1 and TRBJ2-5 gives the full variable domain: KAGVTQTPRYLIKTRGQQVTLSCSPISGHRSVSWYQQTPGQGLQFLFEYFSETQRNKGNFPGRFSGRQFSNSRSEMNVSTLELGDSALYLCASSSGLAVQETQYFGPGTRLLVL.

Points on this clone: The junction departs from the called germline gene at one end, perhaps through a read error. The chain has TRBV4-2 and TRBJ1-5; D is perhaps TRBD1 (6 bases). The CDR3 is made up of 16 amino acids. CDR1 is LGHNA, CDR2 YNFKEQ, per germline. The CDR3 DNA sequence: TGTGCCAGCAGCCAAGATGCCGGGACACCACCTCAGGCCCAGCATTTT. Encoded protein: CASSQDAGTPPQAQHF.

A note on this clone: It differs at one base from a far larger clone, so likely a read error. Within the sample, other DNA sequences also encode this same CDR3. The chain links TRBV4-1 to TRBJ2-1; D is possibly TRBD1 (6 bases). V lost 5 bases and J lost 1, with 18 bases in between. Germline-derived CDR1 and CDR2 are MGHRA and YSYEKL. The CDR3 runs 17 residues. Written as DNA, the CDR3 is TGCGCCAGCAGCGGGCAGGGGTCGTTGTCATCCTACAATGAGCAGTTCTTC. It is translated as CASSGQGSLSSYNEQFF.

This clone has just a few counts. This rearrangement joins TRBV30 to TRBJ2-3, with D unresolved. V shed 0 bases and J shed 2 bases, with 12 bases lying between them. CDR1 and CDR2 from the germline V gene are GTSNPN and SVGIG (reference sequence). This CDR3 comprises 15 residues. The CDR3 bases are TGTGCCTGGAGTGTATCTGGCGGACCCACAGATACGCAGTATTTT. This encodes CAWSVSGGPTDTQYF.

The chain is built from TRBV15 and TRBJ2-6; a weak D match, TRBD2 (5 bases). CDR1 LNHNV and CDR2 YYDKDF come from the germline V gene (reference sequence). V lost 0 bases, J lost 2 bases, and 8 bases lay in between. The CDR3 consists of 16 residues. CDR3 in amino acids: CATSRDPGTGANVLTF. As DNA, the CDR3 is TGTGCCACCAGCAGAGACCCGGGAACTGGGGCCAACGTCCTGACTTTC.

The V gene is TRBV10-3, the J gene TRBJ1-5, with TRBD1 as a possible D gene (6 bases). The CDR3 covers 17 residues. V lost 0 bases and J 3 bases, leaving 15 bases between the germline ends. Germline values: CDR1 ENHRY, CDR2 SYGVKD. The CDR3 DNA reads TGTGCCATCAGTGAGTCGTTTCGGGGGGCAGTCAATCAGCCCCAGCATTTT. Amino acid sequence: CAISESFRGAVNQPQHF.

About this clone: Other DNA variants within this sample encode the same CDR3. The CDR3 DNA is TGTGCCAGCAGCTTGGGACTAGTAAGCTACAATGAGCAGTTCTTC. Translating gives CASSLGLVSYNEQFF. The chain has TRBV5-4 and TRBJ2-1, with D maybe TRBD2 (6 bases). The CDR3 is 15 amino acids. From germline, CDR1 is SGHNT and CDR2 YYREEE (reference sequence). V was shortened by 0 bases and J by 3 bases, with 10 bases between the two germline ends.

The CDR3 coding sequence is TGTGCCAGCATGCCGGGACAGGGCAAAAAACTGTTTTTT. Protein: CASMPGQGKKLFF. The chain links TRBV28 to TRBJ1-4, with 9 bases matching TRBD1. V lost 7 bases to trimming and J lost 9 bases; unmatched junction nucleotides: 6. The CDR3 length is 13 residues. CDR1 MDHEN and CDR2 SYDVKM come from the germline V gene.

Note on this clone: A much larger clone differs from this one at a single base, so this may be a read error. V and J are TRBV6-1 and TRBJ1-2; TRBD1 agrees at 7 bases. Trimming at V came to 5 bases and at J to 4 bases, leaving 1 base not matched to a gene. The CDR3 extends over 12 amino acids. CDR1 is MNHNS and CDR2 is SASEGT in the germline V gene. DNA for the CDR3: TGTGCCAGCAGTTGGGACAGCTATGGCTACACCTTC. As protein: CASSWDSYGYTF.

The rearrangement joins TRBV18 to TRBJ2-1; 7 nucleotides align to TRBD2. Germline V gene data show CDR1 as KGHSH and CDR2 as LQKENI. There are 16 residues in the CDR3. Trimming took 2 bases from V and 4 from J; bases not matched to a gene: 8. The CDR3 sequence is CASSPYGGGPYNEQFF. The CDR3 DNA reads as TGTGCCAGCTCACCATACGGGGGAGGGCCGTACAATGAGCAGTTCTTC.